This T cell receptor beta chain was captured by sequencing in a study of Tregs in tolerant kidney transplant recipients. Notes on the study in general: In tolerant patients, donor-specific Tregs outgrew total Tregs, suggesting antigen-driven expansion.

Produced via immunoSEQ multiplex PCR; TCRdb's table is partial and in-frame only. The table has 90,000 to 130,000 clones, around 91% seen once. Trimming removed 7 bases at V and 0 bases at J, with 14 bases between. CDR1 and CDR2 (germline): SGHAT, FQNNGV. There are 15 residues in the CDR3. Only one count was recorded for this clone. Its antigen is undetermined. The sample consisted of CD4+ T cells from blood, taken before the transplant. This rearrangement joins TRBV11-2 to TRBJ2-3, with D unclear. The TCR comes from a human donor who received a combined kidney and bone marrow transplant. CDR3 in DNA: TGTGCCAGCACCTACGACACCGTGAGCACAGATACGCAGTATTTT. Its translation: CASTYDTVSTDTQYF.